A single TCR beta chain is shown here with its context. The CDR3 loop spans 15 amino acids. The germline CDR1 and CDR2 sequences are SNHLY and FYNNEI. V trimming: 3 bases; J trimming: 6 bases; junction bases outside the gene matches: 6. The sample belongs to a study of blood T cell repertoires in COVID-19. Assay: immunoSEQ multiplex PCR; the TCRdb copy retains only in-frame clones and omits some. The table lists roughly 160,000 clones, approximately 88% of them singletons. Membership in each cohort depended on participant-reported clinical history. Source material: PBMCs or T cells enriched from blood (not recorded which). V and J are TRBV2 and TRBJ2-1; 9 bases are shared with TRBD1. This TCR was sampled from a woman aged 55-70 years who had recovered from COVID-19. This chain's CDR3 is CASSEGGDRVNEQFF. CDR3 DNA sequence: TGTGCCAGCAGTGAGGGGGGGGACAGGGTCAATGAGCAGTTCTTC.